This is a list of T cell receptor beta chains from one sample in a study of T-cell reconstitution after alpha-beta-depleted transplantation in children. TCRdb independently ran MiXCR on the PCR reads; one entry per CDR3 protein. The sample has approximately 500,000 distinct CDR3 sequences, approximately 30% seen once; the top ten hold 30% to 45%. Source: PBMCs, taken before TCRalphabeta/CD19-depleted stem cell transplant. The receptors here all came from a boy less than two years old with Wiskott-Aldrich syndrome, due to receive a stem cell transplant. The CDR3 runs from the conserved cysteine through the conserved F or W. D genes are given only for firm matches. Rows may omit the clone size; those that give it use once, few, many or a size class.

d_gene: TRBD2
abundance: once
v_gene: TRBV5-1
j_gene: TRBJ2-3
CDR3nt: TGCGCCAGCAGCTTGGGCCTTGGGGGGGTGTCAGATACGCAGTATTTT
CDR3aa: CASSLGLGGVSDTQYF

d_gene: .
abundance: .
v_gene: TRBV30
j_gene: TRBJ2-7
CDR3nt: TGTGCCTGGAGTGTACGAGGCGAGCAGTACTTC
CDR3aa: CAWSVRGEQYF

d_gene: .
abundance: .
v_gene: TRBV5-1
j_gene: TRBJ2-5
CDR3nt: TGCGCCAGCAGCTTGGTCGTCGGGGCGCAAGAGACCCAGTACTTC
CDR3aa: CASSLVVGAQETQYF

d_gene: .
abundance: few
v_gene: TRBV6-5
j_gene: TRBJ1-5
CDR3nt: TGTGCCAGCAGTTACTCTAGAAGCAATCAGCCCCAGCATTTT
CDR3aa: CASSYSRSNQPQHF

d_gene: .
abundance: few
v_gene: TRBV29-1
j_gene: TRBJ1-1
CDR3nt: TGCAGCGTTGGCTCCCTCCTTGGCGGCACTGAAGCTTTCTTT
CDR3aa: CSVGSLLGGTEAFF

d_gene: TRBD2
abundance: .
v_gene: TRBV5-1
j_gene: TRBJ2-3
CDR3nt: TGCGCCAGCAGCTCTAGCGGGAACGGAGCAGATACGCAGTATTTT
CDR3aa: CASSSSGNGADTQYF

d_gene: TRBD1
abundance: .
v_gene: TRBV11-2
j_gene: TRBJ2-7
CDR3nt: TGTGCCAGCAGACGACGTGGACAGGGAGGAGACGAGCAGTACTTC
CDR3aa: CASRRRGQGGDEQYF

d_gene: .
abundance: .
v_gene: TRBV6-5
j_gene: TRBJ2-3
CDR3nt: TGTGCCAGCAGTTCCCGACAGGTCTACACAGATACGCAGTATTTT
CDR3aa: CASSSRQVYTDTQYF

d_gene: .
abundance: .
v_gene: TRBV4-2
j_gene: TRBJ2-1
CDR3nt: TGTGCCAGCAGCCAAGGAGGACAGTTCTTGCATGAGCAGTTCTTC
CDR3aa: CASSQGGQFLHEQFF

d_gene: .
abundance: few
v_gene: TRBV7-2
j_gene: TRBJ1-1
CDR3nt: TGTGCCAGCAGCCCACTCCGGACAGACTTAAACACTGAAGCTTTCTTT
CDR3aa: CASSPLRTDLNTEAFF

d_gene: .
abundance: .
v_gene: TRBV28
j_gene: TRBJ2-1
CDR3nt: TGTGCCAGCAGTTTAAAGCGCGGGTATGGGAATGAGCAGTTCTTC
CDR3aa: CASSLKRGYGNEQFF

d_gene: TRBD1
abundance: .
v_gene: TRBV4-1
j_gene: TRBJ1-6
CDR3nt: TGCGCCAGCAGCTACGGCCGGGACAGCCCTTATAATTCACCCCTCCACTTT
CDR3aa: CASSYGRDSPYNSPLHF

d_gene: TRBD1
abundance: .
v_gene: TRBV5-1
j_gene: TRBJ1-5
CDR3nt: TGCGCCAGCAGCAAGGCGGGACAGTCCAATCAGCCCCAGCATTTT
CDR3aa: CASSKAGQSNQPQHF

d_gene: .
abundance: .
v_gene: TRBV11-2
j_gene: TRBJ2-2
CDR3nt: TGTGCCAGCAGCTTATTAAAGCGGGGACGACCGACAGGCGCGAACACCGGGGAGCTGTTTTTT
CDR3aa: CASSLLKRGRPTGANTGELFF

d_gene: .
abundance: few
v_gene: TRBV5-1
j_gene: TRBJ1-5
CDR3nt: TGCGCCAGCAGCTTGGCGGGTCCTCAGCCCCAGCATTTT
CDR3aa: CASSLAGPQPQHF

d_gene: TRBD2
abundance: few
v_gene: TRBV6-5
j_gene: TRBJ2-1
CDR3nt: TGTGCCAGCAGTTACTTTCGACTAGCGGACTACAATGAGCAGTTCTTC
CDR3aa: CASSYFRLADYNEQFF

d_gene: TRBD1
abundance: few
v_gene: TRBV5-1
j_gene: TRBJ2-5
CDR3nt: TGCGCCAGCAGCACCGGGACAGCCTTGCAAGAGACCCAGTACTTC
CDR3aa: CASSTGTALQETQYF

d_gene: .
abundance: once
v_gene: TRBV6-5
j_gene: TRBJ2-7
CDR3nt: TGTGCCAGCAGTTACTCGCAGGGTACCTACGAGCAGTACTTC
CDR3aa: CASSYSQGTYEQYF

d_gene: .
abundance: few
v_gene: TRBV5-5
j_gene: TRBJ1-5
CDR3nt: TGTGCCAGCAGCTCCGACACATATCAGCCCCAGCATTTT
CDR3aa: CASSSDTYQPQHF

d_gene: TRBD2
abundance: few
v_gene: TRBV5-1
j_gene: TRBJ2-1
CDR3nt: TGCGCCAGCAAATTGGGACTAGCGAGACCCAATGAGCAGTTCTTC
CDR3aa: CASKLGLARPNEQFF

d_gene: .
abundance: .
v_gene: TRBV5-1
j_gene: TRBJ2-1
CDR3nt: TGCGCCAGCAGCTTGGTGGCGGCAAGCTCCTACAATGAGCAGTTCTTC
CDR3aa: CASSLVAASSYNEQFF

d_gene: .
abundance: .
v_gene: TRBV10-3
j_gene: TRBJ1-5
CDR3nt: TGTGCCACCCAGGCCGCCAGGGGAGTTCAGCCCCAGCATTTT
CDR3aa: CATQAARGVQPQHF

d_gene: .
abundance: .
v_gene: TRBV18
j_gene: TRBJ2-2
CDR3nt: TGTGCCAGCTCACCACTCACTGGATCCGGGGAGCTGTTTTTT
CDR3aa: CASSPLTGSGELFF

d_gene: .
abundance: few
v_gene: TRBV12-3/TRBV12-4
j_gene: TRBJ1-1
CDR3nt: TGTGCCAGCAGTTTAATGGGTAAAGCTGAAGCTTTCTTT
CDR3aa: CASSLMGKAEAFF

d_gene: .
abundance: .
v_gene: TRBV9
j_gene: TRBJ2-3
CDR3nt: TGTGCCAGCAGCGTAGTTGCGTACCCATCCGTAGATACGCAGTATTTT
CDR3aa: CASSVVAYPSVDTQYF

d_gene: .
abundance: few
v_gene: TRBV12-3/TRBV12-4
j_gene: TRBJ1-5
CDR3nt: TGTGCCAGCAGTCTTGACAGGAGCAATCAGCCCCAGCATTTT
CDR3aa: CASSLDRSNQPQHF

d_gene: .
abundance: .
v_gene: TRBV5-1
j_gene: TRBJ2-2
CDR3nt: TGCGCCAGCAGCCTACTCTTTTTCGGGGGTACCGGGGAGCTGTTTTTT
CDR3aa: CASSLLFFGGTGELFF

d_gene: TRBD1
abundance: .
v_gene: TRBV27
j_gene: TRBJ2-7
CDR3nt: TGTGCCAGCAGTCGGACAGGGGGTCTAACCTACGAGCAGTACTTC
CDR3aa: CASSRTGGLTYEQYF

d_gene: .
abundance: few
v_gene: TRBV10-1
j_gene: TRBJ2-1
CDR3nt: TGCGCCAGCAGTGAGGGGCTAGCCCGAAACAATGAGCAGTTCTTC
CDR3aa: CASSEGLARNNEQFF

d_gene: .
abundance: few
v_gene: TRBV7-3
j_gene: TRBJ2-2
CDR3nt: TGTGCCAGCAGCTTAGACAGTATCCCCGGGGAGCTGTTTTTT
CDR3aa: CASSLDSIPGELFF

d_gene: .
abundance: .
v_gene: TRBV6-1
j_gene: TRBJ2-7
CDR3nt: TGTGCCAGCGGCGCTAGCGCGGGTCGATTTTACGAGCAGTACTTC
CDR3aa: CASGASAGRFYEQYF

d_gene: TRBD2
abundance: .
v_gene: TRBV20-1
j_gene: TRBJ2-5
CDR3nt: TGCAGTGCTAGAGCACTAGCGGGAGGCGCCGGGACCCAGTACTTC
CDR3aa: CSARALAGGAGTQYF

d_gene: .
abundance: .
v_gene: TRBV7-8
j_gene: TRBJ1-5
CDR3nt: TGTGCCAGCAGCTTAAAGTTGGGGGCCCAGCCCCAGCATTTT
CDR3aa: CASSLKLGAQPQHF

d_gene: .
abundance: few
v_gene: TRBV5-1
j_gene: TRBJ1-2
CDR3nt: TGCGCCAGCAGCTTGGCCGGTGTGAGAAGTGGCTACACCTTC
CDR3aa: CASSLAGVRSGYTF

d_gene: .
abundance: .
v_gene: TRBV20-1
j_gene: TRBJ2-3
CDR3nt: TGCAGTGCTAGAGATCTCCGACTCGCGGTCACAGATACGCAGTATTTT
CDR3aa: CSARDLRLAVTDTQYF

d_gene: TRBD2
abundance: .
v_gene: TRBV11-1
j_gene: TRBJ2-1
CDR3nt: TGTGCCAGCTGCCCGGGACTAGCGGGAGAAGTGGGCAAACGCAATGAGCAGTTCTTC
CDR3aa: CASCPGLAGEVGKRNEQFF

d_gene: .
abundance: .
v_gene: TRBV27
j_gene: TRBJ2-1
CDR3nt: TGTGCCAGCAGTTTATTGGACCGGAGGACCGGCAATGAGCAGTTCTTC
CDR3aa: CASSLLDRRTGNEQFF

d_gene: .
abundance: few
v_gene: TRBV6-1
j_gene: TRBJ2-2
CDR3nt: TGTGCCAGCAAAGGGCGGGGCACCGGGGAGCTGTTTTTT
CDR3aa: CASKGRGTGELFF

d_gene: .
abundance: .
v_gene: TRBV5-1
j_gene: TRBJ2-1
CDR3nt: TGCGCCAGCAGCTTGCTTGAGGCCGGCTACAATGAGCAGTTCTTC
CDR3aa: CASSLLEAGYNEQFF

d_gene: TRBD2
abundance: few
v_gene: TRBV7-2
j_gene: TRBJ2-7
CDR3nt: TGTGCCAGCAGCTTATCTGGCGGGGGGAAGCAGTACTTC
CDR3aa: CASSLSGGGKQYF

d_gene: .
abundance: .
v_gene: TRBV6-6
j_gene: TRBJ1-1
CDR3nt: TGTGCCATCAGTTACCGGGAAAACACTGAAGCTTTCTTT
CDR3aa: CAISYRENTEAFF

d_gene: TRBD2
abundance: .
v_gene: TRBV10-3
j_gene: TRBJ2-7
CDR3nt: TGTGCCATCAGTGAGTATTGGGGCGGGAGTAACCACGAGCAGTACTTC
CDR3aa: CAISEYWGGSNHEQYF

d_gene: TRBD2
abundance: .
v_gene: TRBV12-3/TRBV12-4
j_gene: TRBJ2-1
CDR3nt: TGTGCCAGCACCCCCACCGGGACTAGCGACAATGAGCAGTTCTTC
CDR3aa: CASTPTGTSDNEQFF

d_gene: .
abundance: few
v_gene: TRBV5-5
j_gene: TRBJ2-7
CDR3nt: TGTGCCAGCAGCTTGATCCGGGGGGCGGGTGAGCAGTACTTC
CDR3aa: CASSLIRGAGEQYF

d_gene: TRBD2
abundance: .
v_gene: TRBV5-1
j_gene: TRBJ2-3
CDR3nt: TGCGCCAGCAGCTTGGGGACTAGCGGGAGTTGGTGGACAGATACGCAGTATTTT
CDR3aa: CASSLGTSGSWWTDTQYF

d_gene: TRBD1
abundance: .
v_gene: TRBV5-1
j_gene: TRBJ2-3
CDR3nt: TGCGCCAGCAGCTTGGCCCTACGAAGACAGGGGAAGACAGATACGCAGTATTTT
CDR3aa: CASSLALRRQGKTDTQYF